This T cell receptor beta chain was documented in a study of cytomegalovirus exposure and HLA in healthy donors. Looking at the study overall: An earlier analysis identified 117 million unique TCR beta sequences in approximately 170 million T cells. From donors who were HLA-typed, an early data release held around 85 million unique TCRs.

The CDR3 covers 15 residues. Unmatched junction bases numbered 12, after V lost 7 bases and J lost 1 base. From germline, CDR1 is SQVTM and CDR2 ANQGSEA. 60 Vbeta and 13 Jbeta primers were used in PCR. Measured with immunoSEQ multiplex PCR; TCRdb has only the in-frame clones, and not every one. This table has about 150,000 clones, roughly 9.7% appearing once. The TCR originated in a man between 45 and 60 years old in good health and CMV-seronegative. Sequenced material: PBMCs. The chain joins TRBV29-1 to TRBJ1-1; 7 bases are shared with TRBD1. Here the CDR3 reads CSATPTGPENTEAFF. In DNA, the CDR3 is TGCAGCGCTACCCCGACAGGGCCGGAGAACACTGAAGCTTTCTTT.